The clone carrying this TCR beta chain has just one count. The antigen is unknown. As for treatment: oral pan-JAK inhibitor, 5-10 mg twice daily. The sample comes from a study of CD8+ T cells in alopecia areata. Findings of the study overall: Lesional scalp displayed greater clonality than normal scalp, most notably in alopecia totalis/universalis. TCR sharing was clearer in mice than between patients, perhaps partly owing to patient HLA diversity.

Investigators isolated RNA and reverse transcribed it into cDNA to act as the sequencing template. Sequencing used immunoSEQ multiplex PCR; TCRdb keeps in-frame clones, though not all of them. The sample lists over 85,000 clones, approximately 60% occurring once. The clonotype was recovered from a human donor with alopecia areata. This sample comprised CD8+ T cells sorted from blood, obtained at week 4, from a patient treated with tofacitinib.

In nucleotides, the CDR3 is TGTGCCAGCATGGCAGGGGGCCACCCGCCCCAGCATTTT. Translating gives CASMAGGHPPQHF. This chain uses TRBV28 with TRBJ1-5; 8 positions match TRBD1. J lost 9 bases, V lost 7 bases, and 8 bases had no gene match. The CDR3 totals 13 residues. Germline assignment: CDR1 MDHEN and CDR2 SYDVKM.